This TCR beta chain was profiled in a study of T cell responses to AZD1222 COVID-19 vaccine. At the level of the study: Recipients boosted at about 4 weeks or about 12 weeks are pooled. General study results and limits: Increases in Spike-specific TCR breadth and depth were seen after two AZD1222 doses. Repertoires were obtained solely post-peak T cell response.

Sequenced by immunoSEQ multiplex PCR; TCRdb stores in-frame clones only, minus some. Altogether 80,000 to 100,000 clones are present, around nine tenths being singletons, with the ten largest covering roughly 14%. The count of this clone is one. The antigen remains undetermined. This CDR3 has 14 amino acids. With 0 bases removed from V and 7 bases from J, the gap between germline ends came to 10 bases. Germline V gives CDR1 SGHRS, CDR2 YFSETQ. This sample comprised peripheral blood, obtained on day 0 of AZD1222 vaccination. The chain joins TRBV5-1 to TRBJ1-4, with unresolved D. The TCR comes from an adult in good health. CDR3 sequence reads: CASSLEGFGEKLFF. The CDR3 DNA reads TGCGCCAGCAGCTTGGAAGGTTTTGGTGAAAAACTGTTTTTT.